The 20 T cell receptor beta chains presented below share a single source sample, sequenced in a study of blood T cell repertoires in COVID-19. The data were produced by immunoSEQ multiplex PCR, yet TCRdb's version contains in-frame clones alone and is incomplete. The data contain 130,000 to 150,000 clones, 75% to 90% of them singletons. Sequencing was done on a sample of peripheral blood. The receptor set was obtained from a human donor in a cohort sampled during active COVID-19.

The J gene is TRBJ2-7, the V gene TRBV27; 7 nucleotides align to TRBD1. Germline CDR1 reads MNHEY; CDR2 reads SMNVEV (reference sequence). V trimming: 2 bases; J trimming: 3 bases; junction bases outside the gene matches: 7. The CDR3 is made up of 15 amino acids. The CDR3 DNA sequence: TGTGCCAGCAGTTTAAGAATTGGGACAGACTACGAGCAGTACTTC. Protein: CASSLRIGTDYEQYF.

The DNA for the CDR3 is TGTGCCAGCAGCTTGGGCCAGACAGGACCTTTAGGGAACGAGCAGTACTTC. This gives the protein CASSLGQTGPLGNEQYF. The V call is TRBV5-4, the J call TRBJ2-7, with D perhaps matching TRBD1 (6 bases). Per the germline V gene, CDR1 is SGHNT and CDR2 is YYREEE (reference sequence). This CDR3 has 17 amino acids. With 0 bases removed from V and 5 bases from J, the gap between germline ends came to 21 bases.

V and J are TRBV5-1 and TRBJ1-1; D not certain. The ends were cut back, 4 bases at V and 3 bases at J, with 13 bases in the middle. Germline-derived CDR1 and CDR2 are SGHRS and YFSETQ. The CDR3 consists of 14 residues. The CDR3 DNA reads TGCGCCAGCAGCCCCGACACTCCCGACACTGAAGCTTTCTTT. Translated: CASSPDTPDTEAFF.

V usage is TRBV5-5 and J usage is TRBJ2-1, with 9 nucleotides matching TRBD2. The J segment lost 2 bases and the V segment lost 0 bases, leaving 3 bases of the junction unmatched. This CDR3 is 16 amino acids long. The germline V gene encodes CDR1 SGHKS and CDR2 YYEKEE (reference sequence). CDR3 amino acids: CASSLGTSATYNEQFF. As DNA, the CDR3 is TGTGCCAGCAGCTTGGGGACTAGCGCAACCTACAATGAGCAGTTCTTC.

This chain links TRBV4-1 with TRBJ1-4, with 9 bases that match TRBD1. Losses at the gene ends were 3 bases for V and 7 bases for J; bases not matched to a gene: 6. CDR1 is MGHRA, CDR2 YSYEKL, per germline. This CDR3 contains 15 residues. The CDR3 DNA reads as TGCGCCAGCAGCCAGAACCGGGACAGGGCTGAAAAACTGTTTTTT. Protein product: CASSQNRDRAEKLFF.

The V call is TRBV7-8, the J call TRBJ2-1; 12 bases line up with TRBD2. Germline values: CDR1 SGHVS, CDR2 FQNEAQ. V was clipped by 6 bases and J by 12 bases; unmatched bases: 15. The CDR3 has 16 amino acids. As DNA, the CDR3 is TGTGCCAGCAGTCTGGCGGAGGCTAGCGGGAGGGAGGGGCAGTTCTTC. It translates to CASSLAEASGREGQFF. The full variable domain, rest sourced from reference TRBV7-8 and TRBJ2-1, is GAGVSQSPRYKVAKRGQDVALRCDPISGHVSLFWYQQALGQGPEFLTYFQNEAQLDKSGLPSDRFFAERPEGSVSTLKIQRTQQEDSAVYLCASSLAEASGREGQFFGPGTRLTVL.

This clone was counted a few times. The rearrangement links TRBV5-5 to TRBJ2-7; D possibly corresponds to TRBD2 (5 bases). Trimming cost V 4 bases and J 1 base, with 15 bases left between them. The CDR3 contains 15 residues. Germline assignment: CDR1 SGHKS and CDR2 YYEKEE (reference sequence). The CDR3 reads CASSRTSDGSYEQYF. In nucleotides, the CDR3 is TGTGCCAGCAGCCGGACTTCGGACGGTTCCTACGAGCAGTACTTC.

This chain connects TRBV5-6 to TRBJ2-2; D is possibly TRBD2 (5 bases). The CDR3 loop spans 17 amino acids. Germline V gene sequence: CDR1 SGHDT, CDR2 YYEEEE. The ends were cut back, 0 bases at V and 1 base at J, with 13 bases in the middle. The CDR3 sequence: CASSLDFEGKNTGELFF. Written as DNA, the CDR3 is TGTGCCAGCAGCTTGGATTTTGAGGGAAAGAACACCGGGGAGCTGTTTTTT.

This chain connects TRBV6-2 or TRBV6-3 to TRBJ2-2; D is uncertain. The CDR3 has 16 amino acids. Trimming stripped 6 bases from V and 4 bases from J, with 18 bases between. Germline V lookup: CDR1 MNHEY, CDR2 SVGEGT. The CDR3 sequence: CASSPPSARPTGELFF. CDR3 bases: TGTGCCAGCAGCCCCCCCTCCGCGCGGCCCACCGGGGAGCTGTTTTTT.

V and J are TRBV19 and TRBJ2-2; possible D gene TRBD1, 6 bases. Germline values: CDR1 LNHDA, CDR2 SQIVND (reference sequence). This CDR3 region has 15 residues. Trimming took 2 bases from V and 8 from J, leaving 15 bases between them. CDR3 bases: TGTGCCAGTAGTATACTGGGGCAGGGGAAAGGGGAGCTGTTTTTT. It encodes CASSILGQGKGELFF.

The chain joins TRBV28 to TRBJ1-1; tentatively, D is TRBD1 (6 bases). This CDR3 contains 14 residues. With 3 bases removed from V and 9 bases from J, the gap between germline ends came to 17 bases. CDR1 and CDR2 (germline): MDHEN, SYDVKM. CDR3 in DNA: TGTGCCAGCAGTTTGCAGGGGCATGCATTGAAAGCTTTCTTT. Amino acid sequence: CASSLQGHALKAFF.

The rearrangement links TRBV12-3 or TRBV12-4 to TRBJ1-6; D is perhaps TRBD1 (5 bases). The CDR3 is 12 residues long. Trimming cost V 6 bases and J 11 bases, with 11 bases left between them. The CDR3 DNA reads TGTGCCAGCAGGGGGCCTACTACACCCCTCCACTTT. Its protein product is CASRGPTTPLHF.

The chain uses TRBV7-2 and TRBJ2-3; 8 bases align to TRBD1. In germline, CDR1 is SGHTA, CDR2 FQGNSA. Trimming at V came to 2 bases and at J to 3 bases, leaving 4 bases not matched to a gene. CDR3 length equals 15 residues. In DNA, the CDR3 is TGTGCCAGCAGCTTAATGACAGGGGTAACAGATACGCAGTATTTT. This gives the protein CASSLMTGVTDTQYF. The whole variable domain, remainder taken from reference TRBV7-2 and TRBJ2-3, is GAGVSQSPSNKVTEKGKDVELRCDPISGHTALYWYRQSLGQGLEFLIYFQGNSAPDKSGLPSDRFSAERTGGSVSTLTIQRTQQEDSAVYLCASSLMTGVTDTQYFGPGTRLTVL.

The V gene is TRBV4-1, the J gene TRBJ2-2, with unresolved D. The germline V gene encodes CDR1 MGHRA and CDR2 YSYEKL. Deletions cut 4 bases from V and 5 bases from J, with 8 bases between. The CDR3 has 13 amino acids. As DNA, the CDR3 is TGCGCCAGCAGCCTGTCCGTGACCGGGGAGCTGTTTTTT. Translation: CASSLSVTGELFF.

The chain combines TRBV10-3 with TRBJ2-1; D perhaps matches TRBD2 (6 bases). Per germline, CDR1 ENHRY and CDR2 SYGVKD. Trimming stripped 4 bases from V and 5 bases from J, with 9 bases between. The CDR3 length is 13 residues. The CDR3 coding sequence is TGTGCCATCAGTGGGGGGGATGACAATGAGCAGTTCTTC. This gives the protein CAISGGDDNEQFF.

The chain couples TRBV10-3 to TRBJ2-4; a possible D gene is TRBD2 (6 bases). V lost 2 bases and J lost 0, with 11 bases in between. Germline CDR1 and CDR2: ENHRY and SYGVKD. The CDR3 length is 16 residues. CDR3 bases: TGTGCCATCAGTGAGGTTGGGGGGTCAGCCAAAAACATTCAGTACTTC. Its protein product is CAISEVGGSAKNIQYF.

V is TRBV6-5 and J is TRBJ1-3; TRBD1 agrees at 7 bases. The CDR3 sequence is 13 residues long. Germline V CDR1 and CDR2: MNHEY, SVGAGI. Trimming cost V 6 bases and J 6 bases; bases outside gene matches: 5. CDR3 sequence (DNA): TGTGCCAGCAGGAGGCAGGGGGAAAACACCATATATTTT. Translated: CASRRQGENTIYF.

Written as DNA, the CDR3 is TGTGCCAGTAGTACGTCGGGACTAGCGGGAGATACGCAGTATTTT. The encoded protein is CASSTSGLAGDTQYF. This chain uses TRBV19 with TRBJ2-3; 12 positions agree with TRBD2. J was trimmed by 5 bases and V by 4 bases; bases with no gene match: 4. This CDR3 spans 15 amino acids. Germline V gene lookup returns CDR1 LNHDA and CDR2 SQIVND (reference sequence). Variable domain in full (rest from reference TRBV19 and TRBJ2-3): DGGITQSPKYLFRKEGQNVTLSCEQNLNHDAMYWYRQDPGQGLRLIYYSQIVNDFQKGDIAEGYSVSREKKESFPLTVTSAQKNPTAFYLCASSTSGLAGDTQYFGPGTRLTVL.

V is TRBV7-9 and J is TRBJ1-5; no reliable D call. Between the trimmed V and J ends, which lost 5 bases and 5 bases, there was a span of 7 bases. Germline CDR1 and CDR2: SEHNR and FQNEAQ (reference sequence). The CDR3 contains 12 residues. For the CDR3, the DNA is TGTGCCAGCAGCGAGGGTTATCAGCCCCAGCATTTT. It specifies CASSEGYQPQHF.

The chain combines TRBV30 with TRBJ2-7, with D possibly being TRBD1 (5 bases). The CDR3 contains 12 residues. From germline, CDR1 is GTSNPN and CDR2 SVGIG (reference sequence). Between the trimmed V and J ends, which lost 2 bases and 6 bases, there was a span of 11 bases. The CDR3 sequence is CAWSLKGFEQYF. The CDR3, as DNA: TGTGCCTGGAGTCTAAAGGGGTTCGAGCAGTACTTC. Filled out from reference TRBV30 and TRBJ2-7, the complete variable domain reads SQTIHQWPATLVQPVGSPLSLECTVEGTSNPNLYWYRQAAGRGLQLLFYSVGIGQISSEVPQNLSASRPQDRQFILSSKKLLLSDSGFYLCAWSLKGFEQYFGPGTRLTVT.